This is a list of T cell receptor beta chains from one sample in a study of blood T cell repertoires in COVID-19. Clones were sequenced by immunoSEQ multiplex PCR, and TCRdb holds only the in-frame ones, with some missing. The data show approximately 50,000 clones, around 90% seen once. The sequenced sample was peripheral blood. The source of these receptors is a human donor in a cohort sampled during active COVID-19. The CDR3 runs from the conserved cysteine through the conserved F or W. The order of the fields is V gene, clone size, D gene, J gene, CDR3 protein, CDR3 DNA. The D gene is left open where the match is weak. Clone size is shown for a subset of rows, as once, few, many or a class of expanded clone.

TRBV5-1	.	.	TRBJ1-2	CASRVREGYGYTF	TGCGCCAGCAGAGTCAGGGAGGGCTATGGCTACACCTTC
TRBV20-1	.	TRBD2	TRBJ2-7	CSGREYNEQYF	TGCAGTGGGCGGGAGTATAACGAGCAGTACTTC
TRBV19	.	.	TRBJ2-6	CASSILTSSGANVLTF	TGTGCCAGTAGTATTTTGACAAGCTCTGGGGCCAACGTCCTGACTTTC
TRBV18	.	TRBD1	TRBJ1-1	CASSPTYLTGKNTEAFF	TGTGCCAGCTCACCGACGTACCTGACAGGGAAGAACACTGAAGCTTTCTTT
TRBV6-1	.	.	TRBJ2-3	CASSERGLGVTDTQYF	TGTGCCAGCAGTGAGCGCGGGCTTGGCGTCACAGATACGCAGTATTTT
TRBV27	.	TRBD2	TRBJ2-1	CASSLSFNPQTSGEQFF	TGTGCCAGCAGTTTATCGTTTAACCCCCAAACTAGCGGAGAGCAGTTCTTC
TRBV19	.	TRBD1	TRBJ1-1	CASSRQGSTEAFF	TGTGCCAGTAGTAGACAGGGTAGCACTGAAGCTTTCTTT
TRBV28	.	TRBD1	TRBJ1-4	CASSSSGTGGEKLFF	TGTGCCAGCAGTTCCTCCGGGACAGGGGGGGAAAAACTGTTTTTT
TRBV9	.	.	TRBJ1-4	CASSVDHYEGKLFF	TGTGCCAGCAGCGTAGACCACTATGAGGGAAAACTGTTTTTT
TRBV27	.	TRBD2	TRBJ2-7	CASRPRGLAGDNF	TGTGCCAGCAGACCTAGGGGACTAGCGGGGGATAACTTC
TRBV10-3	.	.	TRBJ1-1	CAISDRGEGTEAFF	TGTGCCATCAGTGACAGGGGAGAGGGCACTGAAGCTTTCTTT
TRBV7-8	.	TRBD2	TRBJ2-1	CASSERDSYNEQFF	TGTGCCAGCAGCGAGCGGGATTCCTACAATGAGCAGTTCTTC
TRBV9	.	TRBD2	TRBJ2-3	CASSVDGRATTTQYF	TGTGCCAGCAGCGTAGACGGGAGGGCCACGACTACGCAGTATTTT
TRBV2	once	TRBD1	TRBJ1-5	CASNQGAGPQHF	TGTGCCAGCAACCAGGGGGCTGGGCCCCAGCATTTT
TRBV19	.	TRBD1	TRBJ1-1	CASSIGQGVNTEAFF	TGTGCCAGTAGTATAGGGCAGGGGGTGAACACTGAAGCTTTCTTT
TRBV11-3	.	.	TRBJ2-1	CASSPRGSSYNEQFF	TGTGCCAGCAGCCCTAGGGGGAGCTCCTACAATGAGCAGTTCTTC
TRBV9	.	TRBD1	TRBJ1-2	CASSDRTGGNYGYTF	TGTGCCAGCAGCGACCGGACAGGGGGTAACTATGGCTACACCTTC
TRBV11-1	.	.	TRBJ2-1	CASSPRGGAYNEQFF	TGTGCCAGCTCTCCGCGGGGTGGGGCCTACAATGAGCAGTTCTTC
TRBV6-5	once	TRBD1	TRBJ1-1	CASIRTGLGTEAFF	TGTGCCAGCATTAGGACAGGGTTGGGGACTGAAGCTTTCTTT
TRBV10-3	.	.	TRBJ2-3	CAISERGGGLSTDTQYF	TGTGCCATCAGTGAGAGGGGGGGAGGACTAAGCACAGATACGCAGTATTTT
TRBV12-5	.	.	TRBJ1-5	CASGLVVKQGGWQPQHF	TGTGCTAGTGGTTTGGTGGTAAAGCAGGGCGGCTGGCAGCCCCAGCATTTT
TRBV28	.	TRBD1	TRBJ1-2	CASSPAGGAGGGYTF	TGTGCCAGCTCGCCCGCCGGAGGGGCAGGGGGCGGCTACACCTTC
TRBV6-5	.	.	TRBJ1-2	CASSPGGFVNYGYTF	TGTGCCAGCAGCCCGGGGGGGTTCGTCAACTATGGCTACACCTTC
TRBV21-1	.	.	TRBJ1-5	CASSNLRQGPNQPQHF	TGTGCCAGCAGCAATCTCAGACAGGGCCCGAATCAGCCCCAGCATTTT
TRBV5-4	.	TRBD2	TRBJ2-1	CASQDGLVNEQFF	TGTGCCAGCCAAGACGGACTAGTCAATGAGCAGTTCTTC
TRBV12-3/TRBV12-4	.	.	TRBJ1-5	CASSRQGQPQHF	TGTGCCAGCAGCAGGCAGGGACAGCCCCAGCATTTT
TRBV3-1/TRBV3-2	.	.	TRBJ2-7	CASSPSCCGPYEQYF	TGTGCCAGCAGCCCAAGTTGTTGCGGCCCCTACGAGCAGTACTTC
TRBV11-1	.	TRBD2	TRBJ2-1	CASSLAPGRGRATYNEQFF	TGTGCCAGCAGCTTAGCGCCGGGGCGCGGGAGGGCCACCTACAATGAGCAGTTCTTC
TRBV12-3/TRBV12-4	.	.	TRBJ2-3	CAIQRTSTDTQYF	TGTGCCATCCAGCGGACTAGCACAGATACGCAGTATTTT
TRBV19	.	.	TRBJ2-1	CASMAERSYNEQFF	TGTGCCAGTATGGCGGAGCGCTCCTACAATGAGCAGTTCTTC
TRBV20-1	.	.	TRBJ2-7	CSASPPGTYEQYF	TGCAGTGCTAGTCCCCCCGGGACATACGAGCAGTACTTC
TRBV7-8	.	.	TRBJ1-6	CASSLRGSHSSPLHF	TGTGCCAGCAGCTTAAGGGGGTCACACTCTTCACCCCTCCACTTT
TRBV27	.	TRBD2	TRBJ2-5	CASSSSGRARETQYF	TGTGCCAGCAGTTCTAGCGGGAGGGCCAGAGAGACCCAGTACTTC
TRBV9	.	TRBD1	TRBJ1-1	CASSVRQGANTEAFF	TGTGCCAGCAGCGTAAGACAGGGGGCAAACACTGAAGCTTTCTTT
TRBV20-1	.	TRBD1	TRBJ2-7	CSASLYRGVGYEQYF	TGCAGTGCTAGTCTCTACAGGGGGGTGGGCTACGAGCAGTACTTC
TRBV18	.	TRBD2	TRBJ2-1	CASSQLAGGPTYNEQFF	TGTGCCAGCTCACAGCTAGCGGGAGGGCCAACTTACAATGAGCAGTTCTTC
TRBV9	.	TRBD1	TRBJ2-1	CASSFRDSYNEQFF	TGTGCCAGCAGCTTCCGGGACAGCTACAATGAGCAGTTCTTC
TRBV18	.	.	TRBJ1-1	CASSPVQGRNTEAFF	TGTGCCAGCTCACCAGTCCAGGGGAGGAACACTGAAGCTTTCTTT
TRBV28	.	TRBD2	TRBJ2-5	CASSPPLAGGVETQYF	TGTGCCAGCAGTCCCCCACTAGCGGGAGGGGTAGAGACCCAGTACTTC
TRBV29-1	.	.	TRBJ1-2	CSVEGRGYGYTF	TGCAGCGTTGAAGGGAGGGGATATGGCTACACCTTC
TRBV6-6	.	.	TRBJ1-4	CASSYHGGINEKLFF	TGTGCCAGCAGTTACCATGGGGGGATTAATGAAAAACTGTTTTTT
TRBV3-1/TRBV3-2	.	.	TRBJ2-3	CASSLGVGFPLDTQYF	TGTGCCAGCAGCCTCGGGGTGGGGTTTCCATTGGATACGCAGTATTTT
TRBV12-2	.	.	TRBJ1-6	CASRLTPGLELYGHSPLHF	TGTGCAAGTCGCTTGACACCGGGACTGGAACTATATGGTCATTCACCCCTCCACTTT
TRBV19	.	TRBD2	TRBJ2-7	CASASGSNNEQYF	TGTGCCAGTGCTAGCGGGAGTAATAACGAGCAGTACTTC
TRBV9	.	TRBD1	TRBJ1-6	CASSAGTGRLQGNSPLHF	TGTGCCAGCAGCGCCGGGACAGGGAGGCTCCAGGGGAATTCACCCCTCCACTTT
TRBV6-1	.	.	TRBJ1-2	CASSENGRHNYGYTF	TGTGCCAGCAGTGAAAATGGGAGACACAACTATGGCTACACCTTC
TRBV6-1	.	.	TRBJ1-6	CASSEGTAVGSPLHF	TGTGCCAGCAGTGAAGGGACAGCAGTTGGGTCACCCCTCCACTTT
TRBV19	.	TRBD1	TRBJ1-1	CASSMPRQGRAEAFF	TGTGCCAGTAGTATGCCCCGACAGGGAAGGGCTGAAGCTTTCTTT
TRBV29-1	.	TRBD2	TRBJ2-5	CSVGLAGGPIGETQYF	TGCAGCGTTGGCCTAGCGGGAGGGCCCATAGGGGAGACCCAGTACTTC
TRBV28	.	.	TRBJ1-1	CASTPGGKTEAFF	TGTGCCAGCACCCCTGGGGGGAAGACTGAAGCTTTCTTT